The entry that follows covers one T cell receptor (beta chain) sequence. Its antigen is not identified. Read coverage stops 3 residues before the CDR3 terminus; the germline J gene supplies the remainder. The source of the sample is a study of T cell clonality in common variable immunodeficiency. Germline V lookup: CDR1 SGHRS, CDR2 YFSETQ. CDR3 length: 15 residues. CVID subjects were around 14 female and fewer than 35 male, aged 9 to 64. Repertoires were generated with immunoSEQ multiplex PCR, while TCRdb's copy carries only in-frame clones and drops some. The sample was found to contain about 20,000 clones, and every one recurs. Overall study findings and caveats: Fewer deletions and N-nucleotide insertions were reportedly seen in common variable immunodeficiency TCR beta sequences.

The sample taken for sequencing was peripheral blood mononuclear cells. The sequence was obtained from a human donor with common variable immunodeficiency. The chain couples TRBV5-1 to TRBJ1-1; D is perhaps TRBD1 (6 bases). CDR3 bases read: TGCGCCAGCAGCTTGGCGGTGGGGGGGCCTCGAGAA. Protein product: CASSLAVGGPRE. In full, the CDR3 is CASSLAVGGPREAFF.